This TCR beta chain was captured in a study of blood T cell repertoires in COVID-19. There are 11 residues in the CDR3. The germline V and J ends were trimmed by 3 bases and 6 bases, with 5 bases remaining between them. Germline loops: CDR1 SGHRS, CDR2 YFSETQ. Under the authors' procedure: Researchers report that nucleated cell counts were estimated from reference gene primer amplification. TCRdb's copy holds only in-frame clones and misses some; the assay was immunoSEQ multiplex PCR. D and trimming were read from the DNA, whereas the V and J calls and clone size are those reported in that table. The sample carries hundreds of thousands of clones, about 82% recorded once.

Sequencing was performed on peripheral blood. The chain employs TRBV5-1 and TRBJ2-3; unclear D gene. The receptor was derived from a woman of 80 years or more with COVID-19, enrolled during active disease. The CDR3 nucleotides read TGCGCCAGCAGCTCCGGGGATACGCAGTATTTT. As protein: CASSSGDTQYF.